The source of this TCR beta chain is a study of human T cells and chemical hapten exposure. Note on this clonotype: Its antigen is still unknown.

TCRdb itself ran the RACE reads through MiXCR, one entry per CDR3 protein. The data hold 350,000 to 400,000 distinct CDR3 sequences, with around 5.5% observed a single time. Notes on the study in general: Once DPC sensitization occurred, TCRs above 1 in 1000 frequency showed no change. All donors were alopecia patients, so their immunity may differ from that of healthy people.

Between the trimmed V and J ends, which lost 1 base and 9 bases, there was a span of 15 bases. In germline, CDR1 is DFQATT, CDR2 SNEGSKA (reference sequence). The CDR3 contains 13 residues. The time point denotes: pre-sensitization, week 0. Stated treatment: therapeutic diphenylcyclopropenone sensitization with weekly scalp DPC. The receptor was derived from a woman between 50 and 59 years old with alopecia areata. Some clones in this sample may be carry-over from other donors' samples. The chain joins TRBV20-1 to TRBJ2-5; possibly TRBD1 or TRBD2 for D (7 bases each). The sample was whole blood, taken in connection with sensitization to the hapten diphenylcyclopropenone (DPC). The CDR3 DNA is TGCAGTGCTAGAGCCACAGGGGAGGGGGCCCAGTACTTC. As protein: CSARATGEGAQYF.